The sequence of this T cell receptor beta chain was determined in a study of T cell responses to AZD1222 COVID-19 vaccine. Overall study results and limits: Distributed over spike, vaccine-associated CD4 TCRs predominated at 160-218 and 743-854. Unmutated regions of variants are reportedly targeted by nearly half of spike-specific TCRs.

Assay: immunoSEQ multiplex PCR; the TCRdb copy retains only in-frame clones and omits some. The sample has more than 85,000 clones, roughly nine tenths seen once. The table lists this clone with a few counts. Its specificity is not known. The germline gives CDR1 SNHLY, CDR2 FYNNEI. The ends lost 5 bases at V and 0 bases at J; junction bases unmatched: 4. This CDR3 is built from 15 residues. The chain links TRBV2 to TRBJ2-7; 10 bases line up with TRBD2. This TCR was sampled from an adult who received the AZD1222 COVID-19 vaccine. Specimen: peripheral blood, collected 28 days after the second AZD1222 dose. CDR3 amino acids: CASSLAGVDSYEQYF. For the CDR3, the DNA is TGTGCCAGCAGTCTAGCGGGGGTGGACTCCTACGAGCAGTACTTC. Full variable domain (outside the CDR3, taken from reference TRBV2 and TRBJ2-7): EPEVTQTPSHQVTQMGQEVILRCVPISNHLYFYWYRQILGQKVEFLVSFYNNEISEKSEIFDDQFSVERPDGSNFTLKIRSTKLEDSAMYFCASSLAGVDSYEQYFGPGTRLTVT.